This T cell receptor beta chain was sequenced during a study of Graves' ophthalmopathy and Graves' hyperthyroidism (dated by TCRdb to the late 2010s). Background on the whole study: Peripheral blood was collected at initial diagnosis, prior to any treatment. The study used signatures of the TCR beta repertoire to tell Graves' ophthalmopathy apart from Graves' hyperthyroidism and to predict which patients would progress to ophthalmopathy. In total, under 150 blood samples were TCR-sequenced: 40 to 45 ophthalmopathy, over 70 hyperthyroidism and roughly 17 hyperthyroidism-to-ophthalmopathy patients. To explore V-J signatures that distinguish ophthalmopathy from hyperthyroidism, a discovery set of under 110 patients was enrolled, made up of around 44 with ophthalmopathy and some 58 with stable hyperthyroidism. An independent validation cohort was composed of around 19 hyperthyroidism patients and some 16 patients who later progressed from hyperthyroidism to ophthalmopathy. In about six hyperthyroidism patients, the T-cell repertoires found in thyroid tissue were compared with those found in blood. Once sampling was done, hyperthyroidism patients were given methimazole at a starting dose of 30 mg daily, while ophthalmopathy patients were given high-dose intravenous methylprednisolone. The study at large found these results: In validation, the model predicted ophthalmopathy progression with about 70% sensitivity and around 72% specificity; some 13 predicted patients were CT-confirmed with GO in a median of around 6 months. Most of the expanded thyroid clonotypes with a frequency above 0.001 were also detected in blood, and it was suggested that the thyroid immune response may be reflected by blood repertoires. No statistical method was used to set the sample size in advance, and the investigators knew which group each participant was assigned to. In cross-validation, the 13-signature model distinguished ophthalmopathy from stable hyperthyroidism with approximately 90% sensitivity and nearly 82% specificity, and in the test set the corresponding values were roughly 80% and 76%.

TCR beta CDR3 regions were amplified from RNA transcripts for repertoire sequencing. A first-round RT-PCR used HTBI primers with the Qiagen OneStep RT-PCR kit, followed by a second-round multiplex PCR, size selection and purification. Libraries were sequenced paired-end with 100 bp reads on an Illumina HiSeq2000. Regarding the original processing steps: Reads were processed with SOAPnuke, discarding reads with adapters, uncalled bases, mean Phred below 15, or no exact constant-primer or identifier match. COPE v1.2.5 was used to merge high-quality paired reads. Each unique nucleotide sequence was defined as a clonotype, and clonotypes were aligned to IMGT TRB V, D and J references with MiTCR v1.1. The analysis was limited to V-J combinations with a frequency above 0.0001, which together covered 99.2% of repertoires. A TCR clonal expansion and chaos score per V-J combination was defined as the ratio of F50 clonal expansion to chaos observed in the TCRdist matrix. Welch's t-statistics and random forest were used to reduce features to about a dozen V-J combinations, which were fed into a naive Bayes classifier. Thyroid-blood repertoire similarity was quantified with the Morisita-Horn index. The public reads were quality trimmed at Q25 with fastp and then assembled into clones with MiXCR by TCRdb, keeping productive beta chains. One record per CDR3 amino acid sequence lists the most common genes and DNA. The V and J calls come from TCRdb's annotation, not from the publication. Counted in this sample were 600,000 to 950,000 distinct CDR3 sequences; roughly 40% of them appeared once. Clones ranked in the top ten supply 44% of the sample.

Trimming takes 3 bases from V and 6 bases from J, and the germline ends sit 6 bases apart. CDR1 KGHDR and CDR2 SFDVKD were looked up in the germline V gene. From the cysteine up to the phenylalanine, the CDR3 has a length of 12 residues. The DNA shown is the 36-base CDR3, in frame from base 1. As concerns this clonotype: Its antigen has not been determined. Base quality data are lacking; no much larger clone is found one base away.

Patients with ophthalmopathy had moderately to severely active disease, with a Clinical Activity Score of 3 or more, a NOSPECS grade of 4 or more, and a disease duration of less than 3 months. Patients with other autoimmune diseases, uncontrolled infections, pregnancy or lactation were excluded from the study. Diagnosis was based on clinical symptoms, serum thyroxine, TRAb, thyroid ultrasound and orbital computed tomography. Ficoll-Paque density gradient centrifugation was used to isolate PBMCs from approximately 11 ml of fresh peripheral blood. Total RNA was extracted using Trizol reagent, and RNA quality was checked on an Agilent 2100 Bioanalyzer.

The chain links TRBV24-1 with TRBJ2-3; the D gene lacks a confident call. This TCR came from an adult man with Graves' ophthalmopathy. Source material: peripheral blood. The CDR3 protein: CATSDLSDTQYF. The nucleotide sequence reads TGTGCCACCAGTGATCTCTCTGATACGCAGTATTTT.